Presented here are 17 T cell receptor beta chains from one specimen sequenced in a study of chemoradiotherapy in HPV16-positive cancers. Measured with immunoSEQ multiplex PCR; TCRdb has only the in-frame clones, and not every one. The table records tens of thousands of clones, more than 70% of them present only once. The sample consisted of blood, taken from a patient who underwent chemoradiotherapy. These receptor sequences come from a human donor with HPV-associated anogenital cancer.

DNA for the CDR3: TGTGCCAGCAGCTTTGACAACGGGGGCTCCTACGAGCAGTACTTC. It is translated as CASSFDNGGSYEQYF. The rearrangement links TRBV5-4 to TRBJ2-5; possible D gene TRBD2, 6 bases. The DNA end is a closer match to TRBJ2-7, so the J assignment may be wrong. The CDR3 loop spans 15 amino acids. Germline assignment: CDR1 SGHNT and CDR2 YYREEE (reference sequence).

This chain links TRBV5-1 with TRBJ2-7; D is unresolved. Trimming took off 2 bases at V and 6 bases at J, with 12 bases between the two ends. CDR1 and CDR2 from the germline V gene are SGHRS and YFSETQ. This CDR3 is 13 amino acids long. This chain's CDR3 is CASSFPQVGEQYF. Here the CDR3 DNA reads TGCGCCAGCAGCTTCCCGCAAGTGGGCGAGCAGTACTTC. Full variable domain (rest looked up from reference TRBV5-1 and TRBJ2-7): KAGVTQTPRYLIKTRGQQVTLSCSPISGHRSVSWYQQTPGQGLQFLFEYFSETQRNKGNFPGRFSGRQFSNSRSEMNVSTLELGDSALYLCASSFPQVGEQYFGPGTRLTVT.

CDR3 sequence (DNA): TGTGCCAGCAGCCCTTTTCAAGAGACCCAGTACTTC. It specifies CASSPFQETQYF. This sequence joins TRBV7-6 and TRBJ2-5, with unresolved D. The ends were cut back, 5 bases at V and 2 bases at J, with 6 bases in the middle. The CDR3 sequence is 12 residues long. Germline CDR1 and CDR2: SGHVS and FNYEAQ.

V usage is TRBV13 and J usage is TRBJ2-3; 9 bases match TRBD2. With 6 bases clipped from V and 1 base from J, the junction kept 8 bases outside the gene matches. The V gene's germline CDR1 is PRHDT and CDR2 FYEKMQ (reference sequence). The CDR3 runs 16 residues. In DNA, the CDR3 is TGTGCCAGCAGTCACACTAGGACTAGCGGCACAGATACGCAGTATTTT. As protein: CASSHTRTSGTDTQYF.

The gene calls are TRBV18 and TRBJ2-3, with 8 bases lining up with TRBD1. Germline CDR1 reads KGHSH; CDR2 reads LQKENI. The length of the CDR3 is 15 residues. V lost 2 bases, J lost 3 bases, and 4 bases stayed unmatched. The CDR3 here is CASSPRTGRTDTQYF. CDR3 coding DNA: TGTGCCAGCTCACCAAGGACAGGGCGAACAGATACGCAGTATTTT. Filled out from reference TRBV18 and TRBJ2-3, the complete variable domain reads NAGVMQNPRHLVRRRGQEARLRCSPMKGHSHVYWYRQLPEEGLKFMVYLQKENIIDESGMPKERFSAEFPKEGPSILRIQQVVRGDSAAYFCASSPRTGRTDTQYFGPGTRLTVL.

The chain couples TRBV27 to TRBJ1-1, with a possible D match to TRBD1 (6 bases). Germline V lookup: CDR1 MNHEY, CDR2 SMNVEV (reference sequence). With 3 bases removed from V and 0 bases from J, the gap between germline ends came to 11 bases. The CDR3 runs 15 residues. The CDR3 DNA is TGTGCCAGCAGTTTCGGGGGCCGCATGAACACTGAAGCTTTCTTT. Translation: CASSFGGRMNTEAFF.

The rearrangement joins TRBV29-1 to TRBJ1-3, with 7 bases aligning to TRBD1. The CDR3 consists of 14 residues. Germline V lookup: CDR1 SQVTM, CDR2 ANQGSEA. The trim removed 3 bases at V and 0 bases at J, leaving 2 bases unmatched. CDR3 residues: CSVDSGGSGNTIYF. The DNA for the CDR3 is TGCAGCGTTGATTCAGGGGGCTCTGGAAACACCATATATTTT.

This clone has a single count. The chain recombines TRBV7-2 with TRBJ2-1, with D unresolved. The V gene's germline CDR1 is SGHTA and CDR2 FQGNSA. This CDR3 has 12 amino acids. Trimming shortened V by 5 bases and J by 5 bases, and 7 bases separated the two germline ends. The CDR3, as DNA: TGTGCCAGCAGCCACGGGCACAATGAGCAGTTCTTC. Amino acid sequence: CASSHGHNEQFF.

This rearrangement joins TRBV11-2 to TRBJ1-2; 9 positions agree with TRBD1. There are 15 residues in the CDR3. Per germline, CDR1 SGHAT and CDR2 FQNNGV. The junction had 4 bases not matched to a gene; V was cut back by 2 bases and J by 3 bases. The CDR3 region is CASSLSTGGHYGYTF. In DNA, the CDR3 is TGTGCCAGCAGCTTATCGACAGGGGGGCACTATGGCTACACCTTC.

This CDR3 is CASSPRTGGNIQYF. DNA of the CDR3: TGTGCCAGCAGCCCGCGGACGGGGGGGAACATTCAGTACTTC. The chain couples TRBV9 to TRBJ2-4; 8 nucleotides agree with TRBD2. Germline-derived CDR1 and CDR2 are SGDLS and YYNGEE. J was trimmed by 7 bases and V by 4 bases; bases with no gene match: 7. The CDR3 extends over 14 amino acids.

The chain combines TRBV11-3 with TRBJ1-2; D is possibly TRBD1 (5 bases). CDR3 length equals 12 residues. V was pared by 5 bases and J by 8 bases, with 12 bases between. Germline lookup yields CDR1 SGHNT and CDR2 YENEEA. CDR3 sequence (DNA): TGTGCCAGCAGCCCGGGACCTGCAGGCTACACCTTC. Encoded protein: CASSPGPAGYTF.

The rearrangement joins TRBV10-3 to TRBJ1-5; 11 bases line up with TRBD1. CDR1 ENHRY and CDR2 SYGVKD come from the germline V gene. This CDR3 is 13 amino acids long. The ends lost 1 base at V and 16 bases at J; junction bases unmatched: 6. CDR3: CAISEFPGQGVHF. DNA of the CDR3: TGTGCCATCAGTGAGTTCCCGGGACAGGGGGTTCATTTT.

The chain employs TRBV19 and TRBJ1-4; 7 bases agree with TRBD1. Germline lookup yields CDR1 LNHDA and CDR2 SQIVND (reference sequence). V was pared by 5 bases and J by 5 bases, with 5 bases of the junction left unmatched. The CDR3 extends over 14 amino acids. Written as DNA, the CDR3 is TGTGCCAGTAGTCAACCGGGACAGAATGAAAAACTGTTTTTT. Translated, it gives CASSQPGQNEKLFF.

The chain uses TRBV4-3 and TRBJ2-7; D may be TRBD1 (7 bases). Germline V gives CDR1 LGHNA, CDR2 YSLEER. The V end was cut by 2 bases, the J end by 5 bases, with 10 bases between. The CDR3 sequence is 13 residues long. CDR3 nucleotides: TGCGCCAGCAGCCAAACCAGGGGGGACGAGCAGTACTTC. Its protein product is CASSQTRGDEQYF.

The CDR3: CASSTTHRGRGTEAFF. As DNA, the CDR3 is TGTGCCAGTAGTACTACCCACAGGGGGCGAGGCACTGAAGCTTTCTTT. V usage is TRBV19 and J usage is TRBJ1-1; 9 bases are shared with TRBD1. CDR3 size: 16 residues. Germline V gene lookup returns CDR1 LNHDA and CDR2 SQIVND (reference sequence). Trimming cost V 4 bases and J 4 bases; bases outside gene matches: 10.

The V gene is TRBV7-2, the J gene TRBJ1-2; the D is unclear. V was shortened by 4 bases and J by 4 bases, with 10 bases between the two germline ends. This CDR3 spans 13 amino acids. Germline CDR1 and CDR2: SGHTA and FQGNSA. CDR3 nucleotide sequence: TGTGCCAGCAGCTCTAGAGGGCCCTATGGCTACACCTTC. Its translation: CASSSRGPYGYTF.

V and J are TRBV5-8 and TRBJ2-6; D is unclear. Trimming took off 4 bases at V and 0 bases at J, with 2 bases between the two ends. The CDR3 contains 13 residues. Germline CDR1 is SGHTS and CDR2 is YDEGEE. The CDR3 is CASSLSGANVLTF. CDR3 nucleotide sequence: TGTGCCAGCAGCCTCTCTGGGGCCAACGTCCTGACTTTC.